Below, 6 T cell receptor beta chains from the same sample are listed, as sequenced in a study of Graves' ophthalmopathy and Graves' hyperthyroidism. RNA served as the template for amplifying TCR beta CDR3 regions. An initial RT-PCR round employing HTBI primers preceded a second-round multiplex PCR. From the multiplex PCR reads, TCRdb called clonotypes with MiXCR, one entry per CDR3 protein. The sample contains hundreds of thousands of distinct CDR3 sequences, over 20% of which appear only once. The sequenced sample consisted of peripheral blood. These receptors were taken from a young woman with stable Graves' hyperthyroidism.

In this sample, this clonotype turned up many times. The chain joins TRBV6-1 to TRBJ2-7; 8 bases agree with TRBD2. The V segment lost 4 bases and the J segment 7 bases; nucleotides outside the gene matches: 6. There are 13 residues in the CDR3. The germline gives CDR1 MNHNS, CDR2 SASEGT. This chain's CDR3 is CASSGISSGEQYF. CDR3 in DNA: TGTGCCAGCAGTGGCATCTCTAGCGGGGAGCAGTACTTC.

This clonotype has a handful of counts. The junction and the germline gene differ at one end; a read error may be behind it. The chain links TRBV6-1 to TRBJ2-4; tentative D call: TRBD1 (5 bases). The germline gives CDR1 MNHNS, CDR2 SASEGT. The CDR3 covers 14 residues. CDR3 DNA sequence: TGTGCCAGCAGTGGGCAGGGCCTCGGTCTCATTAAGTACTTC. It yields the protein CASSGQGLGLIKYF.

The rearrangement links TRBV5-4 to TRBJ1-3, with unresolved D. The germline V gene encodes CDR1 SGHNT and CDR2 YYREEE (reference sequence). Trimming cost V 3 bases and J 0 bases, with 16 bases left between them. CDR3 length: 17 amino acids. CDR3 nucleotides: TGTGCCAGCAGCTGGGCTCCTCCCGGGAACTCTGGAAACACCATATATTTT. It encodes CASSWAPPGNSGNTIYF.

This clonotype was seen at least ten times. This chain links TRBV24-1 with TRBJ1-5, with a weak D call TRBD1 (6 bases). The CDR3 extends over 16 amino acids. Per the germline V gene, CDR1 is KGHDR and CDR2 is SFDVKD. V was trimmed by 4 bases and J by 5 bases, leaving 17 bases between them. The CDR3 nucleotides read TGTGCCACCAGTGACGGGGGCGGCAGGGTGGATCAGCCCCAGCATTTT. Translated: CATSDGGGRVDQPQHF.

Ten or more counts support this clonotype. V and J are TRBV27 and TRBJ2-7, with 8 bases that match TRBD2. Losses at the gene ends were 10 bases for V and 4 bases for J; bases not matched to a gene: 18. This CDR3 has 16 residues. The germline gives CDR1 MNHEY, CDR2 SMNVEV (reference sequence). This chain's CDR3 is CATPPHGRAGEYEQYF. The CDR3 nucleotides read TGTGCCACTCCCCCCCACGGGAGGGCCGGTGAGTACGAGCAGTACTTC.

At least ten counts were recorded for this clonotype. This chain connects TRBV27 to TRBJ2-5; TRBD1 or TRBD2 may be the D gene (6 bases each). V lost 7 bases and J 5 bases, leaving 14 bases between the germline ends. Germline CDR1 is MNHEY and CDR2 is SMNVEV (reference sequence). The CDR3 loop spans 13 amino acids. Here the CDR3 reads CASKPTGGETQYF. DNA of the CDR3: TGTGCCAGCAAACCGACAGGAGGGGAGACCCAGTACTTC.